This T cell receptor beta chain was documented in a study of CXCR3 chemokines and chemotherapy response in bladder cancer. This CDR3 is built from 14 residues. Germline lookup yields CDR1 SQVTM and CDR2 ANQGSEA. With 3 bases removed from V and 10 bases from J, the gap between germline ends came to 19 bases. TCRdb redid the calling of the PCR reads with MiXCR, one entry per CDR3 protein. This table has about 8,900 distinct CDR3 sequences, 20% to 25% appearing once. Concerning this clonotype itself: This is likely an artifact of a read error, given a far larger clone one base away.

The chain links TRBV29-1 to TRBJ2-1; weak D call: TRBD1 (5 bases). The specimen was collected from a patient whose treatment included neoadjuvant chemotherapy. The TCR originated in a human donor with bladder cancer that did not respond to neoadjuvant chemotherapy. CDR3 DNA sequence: TGCAGCGTTGATTACGCAGGGAAGGACGACGAGCAGTTCTTC. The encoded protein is CSVDYAGKDDEQFF.